These T cell receptor beta chains were read from a single sample in a study of cytomegalovirus exposure and HLA in healthy donors. Using immunoSEQ multiplex PCR, the repertoire was profiled, and TCRdb retains in-frame clones only, with some absent. The sample lists about 130,000 clones; 85% to 90% were seen once. Sequencing was carried out using PBMCs. The receptors shown here come from a man aged 25 to 40 in good health and CMV-seronegative. Both conserved end residues are part of each CDR3. Fields, in order: CDR3 DNA, CDR3 protein, D gene, clone size, V gene, J gene. A D gene is named only where the DNA matches it firmly. The size of a clone is reported for some rows only, either as once, few or many, or as a class for expanded clones.

CDR3 DNA: TGCGCCAGCAGCCAAGATCCAGGAGGAGTTGGGCAGTATTTT
CDR3 protein: CASSQDPGGVGQYF
D gene: NA
clone size: NA
V gene: TRBV4-1
J gene: TRBJ2-3

CDR3 DNA: TGTGCCAGCAGTGTGGCGGTAGCGGGATTCACAGATACGCAGTATTTT
CDR3 protein: CASSVAVAGFTDTQYF
D gene: TRBD2
clone size: NA
V gene: TRBV6-1
J gene: TRBJ2-3

CDR3 DNA: TGCGCCAGCAGCGCAGGGGGGACTAGCCGCGAGCAGTACTTC
CDR3 protein: CASSAGGTSREQYF
D gene: TRBD2
clone size: NA
V gene: TRBV5-1
J gene: TRBJ2-7

CDR3 DNA: TGTGCCAGTAGTATAGCAATGGACAGGGGGAATTCACCCCTCCACTTT
CDR3 protein: CASSIAMDRGNSPLHF
D gene: TRBD1
clone size: NA
V gene: TRBV19
J gene: TRBJ1-6

CDR3 DNA: TGCGCCAGCAGCCAAAAACAGGGACCTTTGGGCTACACCTTC
CDR3 protein: CASSQKQGPLGYTF
D gene: NA
clone size: NA
V gene: TRBV4-3
J gene: TRBJ1-2

CDR3 DNA: TGTGCCAGCTCCCCCCAGGGCACGCCTAACGTCCTGACTTTC
CDR3 protein: CASSPQGTPNVLTF
D gene: NA
clone size: NA
V gene: TRBV27
J gene: TRBJ2-6

CDR3 DNA: TGTGCCAGCAGCGGGGGGACAGGCCCCTCACCCCTCCACTTT
CDR3 protein: CASSGGTGPSPLHF
D gene: TRBD1
clone size: NA
V gene: TRBV9
J gene: TRBJ1-6

CDR3 DNA: TGTGCCAGCAGCTTTGGGGGCGGCAGTGGCTATGGCTACACCTTC
CDR3 protein: CASSFGGGSGYGYTF
D gene: NA
clone size: NA
V gene: TRBV7-2
J gene: TRBJ1-2

CDR3 DNA: TGTGCCTGGAACCGGGACGGGACTATGTCTGGCTACACCTTC
CDR3 protein: CAWNRDGTMSGYTF
D gene: NA
clone size: NA
V gene: TRBV30
J gene: TRBJ1-2

CDR3 DNA: TGCGCCAGCAGCCAAGGTCAGGGGAGGGGCGAGCAGTACTTC
CDR3 protein: CASSQGQGRGEQYF
D gene: NA
clone size: NA
V gene: TRBV4-3
J gene: TRBJ2-7

CDR3 DNA: TGTGCCAGCAGTCTCACAGGGGTGGCTAATGAAAAACTGTTTTTT
CDR3 protein: CASSLTGVANEKLFF
D gene: TRBD1
clone size: NA
V gene: TRBV2
J gene: TRBJ1-4

CDR3 DNA: TGTGCCAGTACTCGACAACTCACTGAAGCTTTCTTT
CDR3 protein: CASTRQLTEAFF
D gene: NA
clone size: NA
V gene: TRBV19
J gene: TRBJ1-1

CDR3 DNA: TGCGCCAGCAGCATTGCCAGGGGAGACACAGATACGCAGTATTTT
CDR3 protein: CASSIARGDTDTQYF
D gene: NA
clone size: NA
V gene: TRBV5-1
J gene: TRBJ2-3

CDR3 DNA: TGTGCCTGGAGCCGACGGACTAGCGGGATGGGCGGGACCCAGTACTTC
CDR3 protein: CAWSRRTSGMGGTQYF
D gene: TRBD2
clone size: once
V gene: TRBV30
J gene: TRBJ2-5

CDR3 DNA: TGTGCCAGTAAGACGACAGGTCTCCTCTCTGGGGCCAACGTCCTGACTTTC
CDR3 protein: CASKTTGLLSGANVLTF
D gene: NA
clone size: NA
V gene: TRBV19
J gene: TRBJ2-6